These T cell receptor beta chains were read from a single sample in a study of blood T cell repertoires in COVID-19. Generated by immunoSEQ multiplex PCR, the TCRdb table keeps only in-frame clones and is missing some. Of over 200,000 clones in the sample, around 83% were seen once. Sequencing was carried out using peripheral blood. These receptors originate from an elderly man with acute or convalescent COVID-19. Both conserved end residues are part of each CDR3. The order of the fields is CDR3 DNA, CDR3 protein, V gene, D gene, clone size, J gene. D genes are given only for firm matches. Part of the rows lack a size; the others show once, few, many or a class for expanded clones.

CDR3nt: TGTGCCAGCAGTCCCCCCTGGGACAGTAAAGAGACCCAGTACTTC
CDR3aa: CASSPPWDSKETQYF
v_gene: TRBV6-5
d_gene: TRBD1
abundance: -
j_gene: TRBJ2-5

CDR3nt: TGTGCCATAGCGACTGTGAGGACCGGGGAGCTGTTTTTT
CDR3aa: CAIATVRTGELFF
v_gene: TRBV10-3
d_gene: -
abundance: -
j_gene: TRBJ2-2

CDR3nt: TGTGCCAGCAGTTCACTTCCACCCGGTCTCGGCTACACCTTC
CDR3aa: CASSSLPPGLGYTF
v_gene: TRBV28
d_gene: -
abundance: -
j_gene: TRBJ1-2

CDR3nt: TGCAGCACTAACAGGGGTCCCAACGAGCAGTACTTC
CDR3aa: CSTNRGPNEQYF
v_gene: TRBV29-1
d_gene: TRBD1
abundance: -
j_gene: TRBJ2-7

CDR3nt: TGCGCCAGCAGCTCGGGACAGGGAAACACTGAAGCTTTCTTT
CDR3aa: CASSSGQGNTEAFF
v_gene: TRBV5-1
d_gene: TRBD1
abundance: -
j_gene: TRBJ1-1

CDR3nt: TGTGCCAGCAACCCGGGAGGGACTAGCGGGGGGACTTCCTACGAGCAGTACTTC
CDR3aa: CASNPGGTSGGTSYEQYF
v_gene: TRBV2
d_gene: TRBD2
abundance: -
j_gene: TRBJ2-7

CDR3nt: TGTGCCAGCAGCGCCCAGGGGGTTACTAATGAAAAACTGTTTTTT
CDR3aa: CASSAQGVTNEKLFF
v_gene: TRBV11-2
d_gene: TRBD1
abundance: -
j_gene: TRBJ1-4

CDR3nt: TGTGCCAGCCACTCGAGGGGGCCTGGAAACACCATATATTTT
CDR3aa: CASHSRGPGNTIYF
v_gene: TRBV19
d_gene: TRBD1
abundance: -
j_gene: TRBJ1-3

CDR3nt: TGTGCCTGGGACATAGCGGGAGCGAGACGCTCCTACAATGAGCAGTTCTTC
CDR3aa: CAWDIAGARRSYNEQFF
v_gene: TRBV30
d_gene: TRBD2
abundance: -
j_gene: TRBJ2-1

CDR3nt: TGCAGCGTTGACCGGCAGGGGGCCTCCCAGTTCTTC
CDR3aa: CSVDRQGASQFF
v_gene: TRBV29-1
d_gene: TRBD1
abundance: few
j_gene: TRBJ2-1

CDR3nt: TGTGCCAGCAACCTGGGGGGGGCAGCAGGTTTGGGCGAGCAGTACTTC
CDR3aa: CASNLGGAAGLGEQYF
v_gene: TRBV28
d_gene: -
abundance: -
j_gene: TRBJ2-7

CDR3nt: TGCGCCAGCTCGTTCGGACAGGCCGGAAGAAACTATGGCTACACCTTC
CDR3aa: CASSFGQAGRNYGYTF
v_gene: TRBV5-1
d_gene: TRBD1
abundance: few
j_gene: TRBJ1-2

CDR3nt: TGTGCCAGCAGTTTTCTACTAGCGGGACCCACAGATACGCAGTATTTT
CDR3aa: CASSFLLAGPTDTQYF
v_gene: TRBV28
d_gene: TRBD2
abundance: -
j_gene: TRBJ2-3

CDR3nt: TGTGCCAGCAGCGGAGGACTAAAAGAGACCCAGTACTTC
CDR3aa: CASSGGLKETQYF
v_gene: TRBV6-5
d_gene: -
abundance: -
j_gene: TRBJ2-5

CDR3nt: TGTGCCAGCAGGACAGGGCCCTGGGGGAGCACTGAAGCTTTCTTT
CDR3aa: CASRTGPWGSTEAFF
v_gene: TRBV7-2
d_gene: TRBD1
abundance: -
j_gene: TRBJ1-1

CDR3nt: TGTGCCAGCAGCCCATGGGCTAGCAATCAGCCCCAGCATTTT
CDR3aa: CASSPWASNQPQHF
v_gene: TRBV6-4
d_gene: -
abundance: -
j_gene: TRBJ1-5

CDR3nt: TGTGCCAGCAGCCAAGTCGGCGGGGGGGCCGGGGAGCTGTTTTTT
CDR3aa: CASSQVGGGAGELFF
v_gene: TRBV3-1/TRBV3-2
d_gene: TRBD2
abundance: -
j_gene: TRBJ2-2

CDR3nt: TGTGCCAGCAGTTTGAGGCAGTCGCTTTCCTACGAGCAGTACTTC
CDR3aa: CASSLRQSLSYEQYF
v_gene: TRBV27
d_gene: -
abundance: -
j_gene: TRBJ2-7

CDR3nt: TGTGCCAGCAGCTTCGGGTCAACTAATGAAAAACTGTTTTTT
CDR3aa: CASSFGSTNEKLFF
v_gene: TRBV7-2
d_gene: -
abundance: once
j_gene: TRBJ1-4

CDR3nt: TGCGCCAGCTTCCCGGCCGGGCGGGAGAACCAGGATGAGCAGTTCTTC
CDR3aa: CASFPAGRENQDEQFF
v_gene: TRBV5-1
d_gene: TRBD2
abundance: -
j_gene: TRBJ2-1

CDR3nt: TGTGCCAGCAGCTTGGTAGGCGGGGAGCAGTTCTTC
CDR3aa: CASSLVGGEQFF
v_gene: TRBV7-9
d_gene: -
abundance: -
j_gene: TRBJ2-1

CDR3nt: TGTGCCAGCTCACCGCGAATGGACAGGGCCGGGGAGCTGTTTTTT
CDR3aa: CASSPRMDRAGELFF
v_gene: TRBV18
d_gene: TRBD1
abundance: -
j_gene: TRBJ2-2

CDR3nt: TGTGCCAGCAGCTTTTACGGGGATACGCAGTATTTT
CDR3aa: CASSFYGDTQYF
v_gene: TRBV7-6
d_gene: -
abundance: -
j_gene: TRBJ2-3

CDR3nt: TGTGCCAGCAGTTACGGTGAGGATCGCTCTGGAAACACCATATATTTT
CDR3aa: CASSYGEDRSGNTIYF
v_gene: TRBV6-5
d_gene: -
abundance: few
j_gene: TRBJ1-3

CDR3nt: TGTGCCAGCAGTGAACAGGGTGGTAGCACTGAAGCTTTCTTT
CDR3aa: CASSEQGGSTEAFF
v_gene: TRBV2
d_gene: -
abundance: -
j_gene: TRBJ1-1

CDR3nt: TGTGCCAGCAGGCTACCGGGACAGGGTTCCTACGAGCAGTACTTC
CDR3aa: CASRLPGQGSYEQYF
v_gene: TRBV2
d_gene: TRBD1
abundance: -
j_gene: TRBJ2-7

CDR3nt: TGTGCCAGCAGTGGGGCAGCCAAAAACATTCAGTACTTC
CDR3aa: CASSGAAKNIQYF
v_gene: TRBV2
d_gene: -
abundance: -
j_gene: TRBJ2-4

CDR3nt: TGTGCCAGCAGCTTAGTAGCCGGGTCTGGAAACACCATATATTTT
CDR3aa: CASSLVAGSGNTIYF
v_gene: TRBV7-2
d_gene: -
abundance: -
j_gene: TRBJ1-3

CDR3nt: TGTGCCAGCAGTCCGAGACAGGGGGCGCGGGGCTACACCTTC
CDR3aa: CASSPRQGARGYTF
v_gene: TRBV28
d_gene: TRBD1
abundance: -
j_gene: TRBJ1-2

CDR3nt: TGCGCCAGCAGCGGGACAGGGGTAGGCACCGGGGAGCTGTTTTTT
CDR3aa: CASSGTGVGTGELFF
v_gene: TRBV4-1
d_gene: TRBD1
abundance: -
j_gene: TRBJ2-2

CDR3nt: TGTGCCAGCAGTCAGGTAGGGCAGCGGGGAAAGGAAGCCTTC
CDR3aa: CASSQVGQRGKEAF
v_gene: TRBV6-5
d_gene: -
abundance: -
j_gene: TRBJ1-2

CDR3nt: TGTGCCAGCAGCCGGGAGACACTAGCGGGTTTCACCGGGGAGCTGTTTTTT
CDR3aa: CASSRETLAGFTGELFF
v_gene: TRBV3-1/TRBV3-2
d_gene: TRBD2
abundance: -
j_gene: TRBJ2-2

CDR3nt: TGTGCCAGCAGCTTAGGGACAGGTCCCCGCTCTGGAAACACCATATATTTT
CDR3aa: CASSLGTGPRSGNTIYF
v_gene: TRBV7-8
d_gene: TRBD1
abundance: -
j_gene: TRBJ1-3

CDR3nt: TGTGCCAGTAGTGGTACAGGGGGCCCCCGCGAGCAGTACTTC
CDR3aa: CASSGTGGPREQYF
v_gene: TRBV19
d_gene: TRBD1
abundance: -
j_gene: TRBJ2-7

CDR3nt: TGTGCCAGCTGGGACAGATACACAGATACGCAGTATTTT
CDR3aa: CASWDRYTDTQYF
v_gene: TRBV6-5
d_gene: TRBD1
abundance: -
j_gene: TRBJ2-3

CDR3nt: TGTGCCAGCAGCTTAAGGGGACAGGGGATCACAGATACGCAGTATTTT
CDR3aa: CASSLRGQGITDTQYF
v_gene: TRBV7-2
d_gene: TRBD1
abundance: -
j_gene: TRBJ2-3

CDR3nt: TGCAGCGTTGTACAGGACAACTACGAGCAGTACTTC
CDR3aa: CSVVQDNYEQYF
v_gene: TRBV29-1
d_gene: -
abundance: -
j_gene: TRBJ2-7

CDR3nt: TGTGCCAGCAGCGCCCCCAACATAGCGCGATACACAGATACGCAGTATTTT
CDR3aa: CASSAPNIARYTDTQYF
v_gene: TRBV14
d_gene: -
abundance: -
j_gene: TRBJ2-3

CDR3nt: TGTGCCAGCAGCGTCGCAGGGGATGAAGGCTACACCTTC
CDR3aa: CASSVAGDEGYTF
v_gene: TRBV6-5
d_gene: -
abundance: few
j_gene: TRBJ1-2

CDR3nt: TGTGCCAGCAGTTACCTGGGCGGGAGAGCCACCGGGGAGCTGTTTTTT
CDR3aa: CASSYLGGRATGELFF
v_gene: TRBV6-2/TRBV6-3
d_gene: TRBD2
abundance: -
j_gene: TRBJ2-2

CDR3nt: TGTGCCAGCAGCGTAGACCAGTGGGATACGCAGTATTTT
CDR3aa: CASSVDQWDTQYF
v_gene: TRBV9
d_gene: -
abundance: -
j_gene: TRBJ2-3

CDR3nt: TGTGCCTGGAGTATAGAGGATACGCAGTATTTT
CDR3aa: CAWSIEDTQYF
v_gene: TRBV30
d_gene: -
abundance: -
j_gene: TRBJ2-3

CDR3nt: TGCGCCAGCAGCTCGGGGACAGATCTGGATACGCAGTATTTT
CDR3aa: CASSSGTDLDTQYF
v_gene: TRBV5-1
d_gene: TRBD1
abundance: -
j_gene: TRBJ2-3

CDR3nt: TGTGCCAGCAGCTTACGAGGGGGCAGGGATCAGCCCCAGCATTTT
CDR3aa: CASSLRGGRDQPQHF
v_gene: TRBV7-2
d_gene: TRBD1
abundance: -
j_gene: TRBJ1-5

CDR3nt: TGTGCCAGCAGTTCAGGGGACCCCCTCCACTACGAGCAGTACTTC
CDR3aa: CASSSGDPLHYEQYF
v_gene: TRBV6-9
d_gene: -
abundance: many
j_gene: TRBJ2-7

CDR3nt: TGTGCCAGCTCACCGTTCGAGGGAGTATATTCGGGTGAGCAGTTCTTC
CDR3aa: CASSPFEGVYSGEQFF
v_gene: TRBV18
d_gene: -
abundance: -
j_gene: TRBJ2-1

CDR3nt: TGTGCCAGCAGCTTTGGAGGGCGTACCGGGGAGCTGTTTTTT
CDR3aa: CASSFGGRTGELFF
v_gene: TRBV7-2
d_gene: -
abundance: once
j_gene: TRBJ2-2

CDR3nt: TGTGCCAGTAGTATAGGAGGTCAGCCCCAGCATTTT
CDR3aa: CASSIGGQPQHF
v_gene: TRBV19
d_gene: -
abundance: -
j_gene: TRBJ1-5

CDR3nt: TGTGCCAGCAGCGTCGACAGGGGAACATTTAATGAGCAGTTCTTC
CDR3aa: CASSVDRGTFNEQFF
v_gene: TRBV9
d_gene: TRBD1
abundance: -
j_gene: TRBJ2-1

CDR3nt: TGTGCCAGCGGAGGGACAGGGGGGCTCGAGCAGTACTTC
CDR3aa: CASGGTGGLEQYF
v_gene: TRBV11-2
d_gene: TRBD1
abundance: -
j_gene: TRBJ2-7

CDR3nt: TGTGCCAGCAGCCGGGACAGTTACAATGAGCAGTTCTTC
CDR3aa: CASSRDSYNEQFF
v_gene: TRBV2
d_gene: TRBD1
abundance: -
j_gene: TRBJ2-1

CDR3nt: TGCGCCAGCAGCTTGGGAGGGTTCAGCTCCTACAATGAGCAGTTCTTC
CDR3aa: CASSLGGFSSYNEQFF
v_gene: TRBV5-1
d_gene: -
abundance: -
j_gene: TRBJ2-1

CDR3nt: TGTGCCAGCAGGGCAATAGCCCGAGGACAGCCCCAGCATTTT
CDR3aa: CASRAIARGQPQHF
v_gene: TRBV6-5
d_gene: -
abundance: -
j_gene: TRBJ1-5

CDR3nt: TGTGCCAGTAGTCCCTCGTCGGGGGTTGGTTCACCCCTCCACTTT
CDR3aa: CASSPSSGVGSPLHF
v_gene: TRBV19
d_gene: -
abundance: -
j_gene: TRBJ1-6

CDR3nt: TGCGCCAGCAGCGCCCGACAGGGTACGACTGAAGCTTTCTTT
CDR3aa: CASSARQGTTEAFF
v_gene: TRBV5-1
d_gene: TRBD1
abundance: -
j_gene: TRBJ1-1